This T cell receptor beta chain was profiled in a study of technical replicates of blood from several donors. The germline V gene encodes CDR1 MGHRA and CDR2 YSYEKL. Between the trimmed V and J ends, which lost 1 base and 0 bases, there was a span of 10 bases. The CDR3 is made up of 16 amino acids. Clones were read by immunoSEQ multiplex PCR, and TCRdb kept only the in-frame ones, dropping some. The data contain 95,000 to 100,000 clones, approximately 96% of them singletons. This clonotype was sampled from a human donor in good health. Source material: T cells isolated from PBMCs. The rearrangement joins TRBV4-1 to TRBJ1-5; no clear D. CDR3 amino acids: CASSQGASNSNQPQHF. The CDR3 DNA reads TGCGCCAGCAGCCAAGGGGCAAGTAATAGCAATCAGCCCCAGCATTTT.